This record concerns one TCR beta chain sequence. The antigen it binds to is not known. Base-call qualities are not available, and no considerably larger clone is one nucleotide away. This sample is part of a study of cytomegalovirus exposure and HLA in healthy donors (dated by TCRdb to about 2017). Regarding the research as a whole: In an earlier analysis of 587 of the donors, 276 Gb of sequence data and approximately 120 million unique TCR beta sequences from roughly 190 million T cells were reported. An early release that covered roughly 600 HLA-typed donors contained about 290 gigabases of sequencing data and tens of millions of unique TCR sequences. Besides the first cohort of around 700 subjects, a separate validation cohort made up of some 110 different subjects was used. HLA typing included class I and class II loci at four-digit resolution. Among 398 genotyped donors of the cohort, an average of approximately 240,000 unique TCR beta nucleotide sequences was sequenced per donor, of which about 19% were non-productive. The study profiled the T cell repertoires of about 720 subjects by immunosequencing and related them to cytomegalovirus serostatus. Rather than using new phenotypic data, the later analysis identified candidate immune exposures from TCR beta sequences and from how often those sequences occurred across donors. Several DR-DQ haplotypes were handled as single units for association and clustering because linkage in the cohort was strong. Every discovery cohort repertoire had been produced on one sequencing platform. To decide whether each TCR beta V gene segment behaved as functional or pseudogenic, an earlier analysis of some 580 of the donors relied on high-throughput TCR beta sequencing. Of the roughly 400 genotyped donors, 81% were placed in the genetic ancestry cluster associated with self-reported Caucasian donors. Donor age, sex, ethnicity and CMV serostatus were compiled together with the repertoire data. The study aimed to test whether signatures of past pathogen exposure could be identified by cataloging public T cell receptors. Genome-wide SNP genotypes for about 60% of the 666 donors were used in a later genetic analysis, which treated that subset as a discovery cohort. The study combined high-throughput TCR immunosequencing, statistical association of individual TCRs with disease status, and machine learning to predict cytomegalovirus infection status. To study patterns of TCR occurrence, a later analysis re-analyzed previously published TCR beta repertoires from several hundred donors and added high-resolution HLA genotyping. Typing coverage varied by locus: roughly 620-640 donors for A, B, C, DRB1 and DQB1; approximately 560 for DQA1; 600 to 610 for DPA1; approximately 450 for DPB1. What the work shows at the level of the full study, not this receptor alone: In an earlier analysis of about 550 of the donors, most TCR beta V segments were observed in productive rearrangements about 87% or about 30% of the time, broadly matching IMGT annotations. CMV serostatus was the only immune exposure information available for the cohort. In a later analysis, several top co-occurrence clusters were reported to appear linked to parvovirus B19, influenza, CMV and Epstein-Barr virus. A cluster of highly shared sequence variants was judged likely to be a technical artifact of the sequencing pipeline. According to the authors, the approach could potentially be generalized to other disease states and immunological phenotypes. In a later genetic analysis, a missense DCLRE1C variant was associated with V-gene and J-gene trimming of TCR beta chains, and the association was replicated in an independent cohort. In a later analysis, TCR association rates were found to vary across HLA loci, with the most associated TCRs seen for DRB1 alleles and the fewest for HLA-C alleles. Across donors, most TCR sequences were observed very rarely, whereas some public TCRs were present in many individuals. A further reported finding was that TCR beta sequences accurately predicted the HLA-A and HLA-B alleles for most subjects in the first cohort. Because some donors lacked HLA typing at each locus, the association tests relied only on the typed subset. Most CMV-associated TCR beta chains appeared to be HLA-restricted in a later analysis, and the HLA associations seemed to be driven largely by CMV exposure. In a later analysis, around 15,000 TCR beta sequences were associated with specific HLA alleles at a false discovery rate of 0.05. Only TCR beta chains were sequenced in this cohort, and the absence of alpha or paired-chain data limited detectable features. When HLA alleles, especially DR and DQ, strongly co-occurred, attributing TCR associations to individual alleles was difficult. The 87-base-pair reads could not distinguish some IMGT-functional V segments, including TRBV6-2 and TRBV6-3, so those segments were excluded. The classifier was reported to diagnose cytomegalovirus status with high specificity and sensitivity in both the original and validation cohorts. The presence/absence analyses assumed that sequencing depth was roughly uniform across donors, and that assumption may not be true. The study gave a list of under 200 TCR beta chains associated with cytomegalovirus. Correlated functional status among segregating V segments might be attributable to linkage disequilibrium, but an unknown experimental factor could not be ruled out. Because counts were too low, fewer than 20 rarely observed V segments, including chromosome 9 orphons, were excluded from the earlier analysis of 587 of the donors. In vitro tests confirmed that a few of the cytomegalovirus-associated TCR beta chains recognize cytomegalovirus antigens. In a later analysis, HLA-associated TCR beta chains showed more clonal expansion and lower generation probabilities than non-associated chains that were equally common. A later genetic analysis reported fewer N-insertions in productive TCRs among donors in an Asian-associated ancestry cluster than the approximately 700-donor mean.

Library preparation used the immunoSEQ multiplex PCR assay. The multiplex PCR relied on a mix of 60 forward primers for TCR Vbeta segments and 13 reverse primers for TCR Jbeta segments. The CDR3 region of rearranged TCR beta genes was amplified from genomic DNA by a multiplex PCR assay. Amplified TCR beta libraries were sequenced as 87-base-pair reads on the Illumina HiSeq System. In the original analysis: In a later analysis, tens of millions of unique TCR beta chains were counted across the approximately 670 repertoires, and approximately 9.9 million of these chains were shared by at least two donors. A nearest-neighbor algorithm error-corrected the raw reads and collapsed the reads into unique sequences, merging closely related sequences to remove PCR and sequencing errors. V, D and J gene segments were assigned by aligning CDR3 sequences to IMGT reference sequences. For a sequence to be retained, a match of at least six nucleotides was required to both a V gene segment and a J gene segment. A rearrangement was called productive if the CDR3 had no stop codons and remained in frame with V and J, and every other rearrangement was called non-productive. CDR3 was defined by IMGT convention, running from the second conserved V-encoded cysteine to the conserved J-encoded phenylalanine. The earlier analysis of about 570 of the donors excluded any sequence lacking an unambiguous match to a single V gene segment. An earlier analysis of a few hundred of the donors classified V segments as functional when productive rearrangements were above 56.7% and as segregating when the standard deviation between donors was above 5%. To diagnose cytomegalovirus status from the catalog of TCR beta chain sequences, a statistical classification framework was built. In a later analysis, V and J genes were assigned by comparing TCR nucleotide sequences against IMGT/GENE-DB human TR gene sequences. In a later analysis, CDR3 sequences and most-parsimonious VDJ recombination scenarios were assigned using the TCRdist pipeline. A later analysis defined each TCR beta chain by its CDR3 amino acid sequence plus V-gene family, and excluded reads lacking a unique V-gene family. To address suspected cross-contamination and a sequencing artifact, a later analysis removed around 590 highly shared, low-generation-probability nucleotide sequences. In a later analysis, a clonal expansion index for each public chain was calculated from normalized within-repertoire ranks of inferred template counts. A later analysis computed generation probabilities with a VDJ recombination model fitted to out-of-frame rearrangements, and checked the results against IGoR. In a later analysis, TCR-TCR, TCR-HLA and TCR-CMV co-occurrence was scored with hypergeometric tests, and a repertoire-size bias correction was applied to TCR pairs. To estimate false discovery rates, a later analysis permuted the HLA or CMV assignments 20 times. In a later analysis, co-occurring TCRs were grouped using DBSCAN, with TCRdist sequence similarity added in when clustering inside HLA-allele-positive subsets. For co-occurrence clustering, repertoires with fewer than 30,000 or more than 120,000 public chains were excluded, along with about five repertoires with anomalous nucleotide sharing. TCRdb took this table from immuneACCESS and kept in-frame rearrangements with V and J called. Such tables lack part of the clones; where checked against another copy, unresolved V genes explain under half of the gap, and the rest is unexplained. The V and J calls and the clone size are those of that table, but D and trimming were determined from the DNA. Present in this sample are 270,000 or so clones, around 90% of which were seen just once. The ten largest clones represent about 1.7% of the sample.

In total, about 650 healthy bone marrow donors made up the cohort. At the time of sampling, every cohort member was nominally healthy, though immune exposures that went unrecorded were likely present. The donor was CMV seronegative and belonged to the group of roughly 330 seronegative cohort members. Each donor provided a peripheral blood sample, and peripheral blood mononuclear cells were used for TCR beta sequencing. The Qiagen DNeasy Blood Extraction Kit was used to extract genomic DNA from the blood cell samples. The germline V end is reduced by 8 bases and the J end by 1 base; junction bases left unmatched: 16. The CDR3 goes from the cysteine to the phenylalanine over 18 residues. Solely the CDR3 DNA is kept, with 54 bases framed from the first base.

The sequenced sample was PBMCs. The V gene is TRBV23-1 and the J gene is TRBJ2-3; a stretch of 9 junction bases matches TRBD2. TRBV23-1 is filed as an ORF, its function uncertain. The clonotype originates from a girl aged 2-10 years in good health and CMV-seronegative. The DNA sequence follows: TGCGCCAGCTTCCCGGGGTGGCGGGAGGGCCGAGGCACAGATACGCAGTATTTT. Translated, it reads CASFPGWREGRGTDTQYF.